This T cell receptor beta chain was captured by sequencing in a study of CD4+ T cells in melanoma. The CDR3 contains 14 residues. Trimming took off 0 bases at V and 11 bases at J, with 14 bases between the two ends. Germline CDR1 reads LGHNA; CDR2 reads YSLEER. Data came from immunoSEQ multiplex PCR; TCRdb stores just in-frame clones and leaves some out. The table includes around 100,000 clones, about 92% detected once. The rearrangement uses TRBV4-3 and TRBJ2-1; TRBD1 might be the D (5 bases). This sequence originates from a human donor with melanoma. The sample consisted of peripheral blood. The CDR3 DNA sequence: TGCGCCAGCAGCCAAGAGGGAATGGGGCAGAAGCAGTTCTTC. As protein: CASSQEGMGQKQFF.